This entry lists 22 T cell receptor beta chains sequenced from one sample in a study of breast tumors, draining lymph nodes, adjacent tissues. Axillary draining lymph nodes of breast cancer patients supplied the node samples. TCRdb re-called the multiplex PCR reads with MiXCR, one entry per CDR3 protein. The top ten hold approximately 1.2% of the sample, which has approximately 100,000 distinct CDR3 sequences, 21% seen once. The specimen sequenced was axillary lymph node tissue. These TCRs come from a female donor with breast cancer. Some clones in this sample may be carry-over from other donors' samples.

This clonotype was picked up many times. This chain joins TRBV24-1 and TRBJ2-3; D is undetermined. CDR3 length: 13 amino acids. Germline-derived CDR1 and CDR2 are KGHDR and SFDVKD. V was cut by 9 bases and J by 5 bases, with 14 bases left in between. CDR3 region: CATPPGWGDTQYF. CDR3 sequence (DNA): TGTGCCACCCCCCCCGGGTGGGGAGATACGCAGTATTTT.

This clonotype was recorded many times. This chain joins TRBV7-9 and TRBJ2-3, with D possibly being TRBD1 or TRBD2 (5 bases each). Germline V gives CDR1 SEHNR, CDR2 FQNEAQ (reference sequence). CDR3 length: 18 residues. V was clipped by 4 bases and J by 0 bases, with 20 bases between them. DNA of the CDR3: TGTGCCAGCAGCTCCGGGCTAGCAGGGATACGGAGCACAGATACGCAGTATTTT. Its protein product is CASSSGLAGIRSTDTQYF.

This clonotype was picked up many times. V gene TRBV7-9 combines with J gene TRBJ2-5; perhaps TRBD1 as D (6 bases). Trimming left V 5 bases short and J 5 bases short, with 12 bases between. Germline lookup yields CDR1 SEHNR and CDR2 FQNEAQ (reference sequence). This CDR3 contains 13 residues. CDR3 DNA: TGTGCCAGCAGCCCAGGGGCTTTCGAGACCCAGTACTTC. Encoded protein: CASSPGAFETQYF.

In its sample, this clonotype was seen many times. The V and J genes are TRBV20-1 and TRBJ2-5, with TRBD2 matching over 8 bases. CDR3 length: 16 residues. J gave up 5 bases and V 1 base, and 12 bases lay outside the gene matches. Germline V lookup: CDR1 DFQATT, CDR2 SNEGSKA (reference sequence). The CDR3 bases are TGCAGTGCTAGAGCCCTCCAGCGGGGGCCTTGGGAGACCCAGTACTTC. As protein: CSARALQRGPWETQYF.

This clonotype was observed at least ten times. This chain uses TRBV20-1 with TRBJ2-1, with unresolved D. Germline V gene lookup returns CDR1 DFQATT and CDR2 SNEGSKA (reference sequence). This CDR3 comprises 12 residues. With 1 base removed from V and 4 bases from J, the gap between germline ends came to 5 bases. CDR3 sequence (DNA): TGCAGTGCTAGAGCTTTATACAATGAGCAGTTCTTC. This codes for CSARALYNEQFF.

The table lists this clonotype with many counts. The chain has TRBV5-1 and TRBJ2-3; 11 bases align to TRBD1. Looked up from germline, CDR1 is SGHRS and CDR2 is YFSETQ. The CDR3 totals 14 residues. V was clipped by 4 bases and J by 3 bases; unmatched bases: 1. The CDR3 bases are TGCGCCAGCAGCCGGGACAGGGGGACAGATACGCAGTATTTT. Translating gives CASSRDRGTDTQYF.

There are many counts of this clonotype. The V call is TRBV5-1, the J call TRBJ1-6; D gene ambiguous. The CDR3 is 11 amino acids. Trimming took 5 bases from V and 5 from J, leaving 2 bases between them. CDR1 and CDR2 (germline): SGHRS, YFSETQ. The CDR3 loop is CASRDNSPLHF. The CDR3 region has the DNA TGCGCCAGCAGAGATAATTCACCCCTCCACTTT.

This clonotype was seen repeatedly, ten times or more. The V gene is TRBV20-1, the J gene TRBJ1-2; D remains unclear. The CDR3 has 13 residues. Germline values: CDR1 DFQATT, CDR2 SNEGSKA (reference sequence). V lost 0 bases to trimming and J lost 7 bases, with 12 bases between them. CDR3 in amino acids: CSARDAGIGGYTF. In DNA form, the CDR3 reads TGCAGTGCTAGAGATGCCGGAATAGGTGGCTACACCTTC.

This clonotype came up many times. DNA for the CDR3: TGTGCCAGCAGTTACTCCCTCTTGCTCAACTATGGCTACACCTTC. It is translated as CASSYSLLLNYGYTF. The chain has TRBV6-5 and TRBJ1-2; no reliable D call. Germline CDR1 and CDR2: MNHEY and SVGAGI. This CDR3 is 15 amino acids long. The ends were cut back, 0 bases at V and 2 bases at J, with 10 bases in the middle.

J is TRBJ2-7 and V is TRBV2, with D possibly being TRBD1 (7 bases). This CDR3 is 15 amino acids long. Germline loops: CDR1 SNHLY, CDR2 FYNNEI. Trimming took off 6 bases at V and 2 bases at J, with 17 bases between the two ends. Here the CDR3 DNA reads TGTGCCAGCAGCCAGGGGGGAGTCCCCCCCTACGAGCAGTACTTC. Residues: CASSQGGVPPYEQYF.

The chain combines TRBV10-3 with TRBJ1-1, with TRBD1 matching over 10 bases. Germline trimming cut 10 bases from V and 0 bases from J; bases unmatched to any gene: 2. Germline-derived CDR1 and CDR2 are ENHRY and SYGVKD. CDR3 length equals 13 residues. CDR3 DNA sequence: TGTGCCAGCGGACAGGGGGTGAACACTGAAGCTTTCTTT. Protein product: CASGQGVNTEAFF.

Comments on this clonotype: No conserved phenylalanine or tryptophan ends this CDR3, so it is likely a read error. This chain joins TRBV11-3 and TRBJ2-1, with D unresolved. CDR1 SGHNT and CDR2 YENEEA come from the germline V gene. The CDR3 loop spans 14 amino acids. The CDR3 loop is CASRLAPDYNEQFL. DNA for the CDR3: TGTGCCAGCAGATTAGCTCCTGATTACAATGAGCAGTTCCTC.

This clonotype was counted at least ten times. The rearrangement links TRBV5-1 to TRBJ2-1; D remains ambiguous. V lost 5 bases to trimming and J lost 8 bases, with 17 bases between them. Germline V gene lookup returns CDR1 SGHRS and CDR2 YFSETQ. The CDR3 totals 14 residues. CDR3 nucleotides: TGCGCCAGCAGAACGGACGGCCGTTTCGATGAGCAGTTCTTC. It is translated as CASRTDGRFDEQFF.

This clonotype occurred once. A clone one base away is much larger, so this may be a read error. J is TRBJ1-2 and V is TRBV6-5, with D perhaps matching TRBD1 (5 bases). With 5 bases removed from V and 2 bases from J, the gap between germline ends came to 12 bases. The CDR3 is 14 amino acids. From germline, CDR1 is MNHEY and CDR2 SVGAGI. The CDR3 DNA is TGTGCCAGCAGTAACCCCGACAGCAACTATGGCTACACCTTC. Translation gives CASSNPDSNYGYTF.

In the case of this clonotype: A single base separates this from a much larger clone, so it may be a read error. The genes are TRBV7-8 and TRBJ1-5; no firm D call. CDR1 is SGHVS, CDR2 FQNEAQ, per germline. The CDR3 runs 15 residues. The CDR3 coding sequence is TGTGCCAGCAGCTTAGTAGCTTATAGCCCTCAGCCCCGGCATTTT. It codes for CASSLVAYSPQPRHF.

This clonotype was detected ten times or more. The chain employs TRBV7-2 and TRBJ2-1; D is uncertain. Per the germline V gene, CDR1 is SGHTA and CDR2 is FQGNSA. The V end lost 2 bases, the J end lost 7 bases, and 15 bases lay between the germline ends. This CDR3 is built from 15 residues. In DNA form, the CDR3 reads TGTGCCAGCAGCTTAAATCCTAGGTGGGTGAATGAGCAGTTCTTC. Its translation: CASSLNPRWVNEQFF.

This clonotype was detected ten times or more. V and J are TRBV5-1 and TRBJ2-5; either TRBD1 or TRBD2 may supply D (5 bases each). The CDR3 runs to 14 residues. V shed 3 bases and J shed 2 bases, with 11 bases lying between them. Looked up from germline, CDR1 is SGHRS and CDR2 is YFSETQ. The CDR3 sequence: CASSYLWGQETQYF. The CDR3, as DNA: TGCGCCAGCAGCTACCTTTGGGGGCAAGAGACCCAGTACTTC.

This clonotype was seen ten or more times. The V call is TRBV5-5, the J call TRBJ1-6; 10 nucleotides agree with TRBD1. Germline CDR1 is SGHKS and CDR2 is YYEKEE (reference sequence). J lost 8 bases, V lost 3 bases, and 8 bases had no gene match. The CDR3 spans 16 residues. CDR3 amino acids: CASSSGTGVVHSPLHF. CDR3 sequence (DNA): TGTGCCAGCAGCTCCGGGACAGGGGTTGTTCATTCACCCCTCCACTTT.

This clonotype showed up many times. This chain links TRBV10-2 with TRBJ2-7; D may correspond to TRBD1 or TRBD2 (5 bases each). Looked up from germline, CDR1 is WSHSY and CDR2 is SAAADI. The CDR3 covers 14 residues. V lost 7 bases to trimming and J lost 1 base, with 14 bases between them. CDR3 sequence: CASTRESVSYEQYF. CDR3 DNA: TGCGCCAGCACCAGGGAGTCGGTATCCTACGAGCAGTACTTC.

This clonotype showed up many times. This sequence joins TRBV7-3 and TRBJ1-2; no clear D gene. With 0 bases removed from V and 6 bases from J, the gap between germline ends came to 11 bases. Germline assignment: CDR1 SGHTA and CDR2 FQGTGA. The CDR3 length is 14 residues. CDR3 nucleotides: TGTGCCAGCAGCTTAACTGGCCAGAAACATGGCTACACCTTC. Its translation is CASSLTGQKHGYTF.

This clonotype appeared many times. J is TRBJ1-2 and V is TRBV19; D possibly corresponds to TRBD1 (5 bases). The germline V and J ends were trimmed by 9 bases and 0 bases, with 14 bases remaining between them. The CDR3 extends over 14 amino acids. Germline V gene lookup returns CDR1 LNHDA and CDR2 SQIVND (reference sequence). The CDR3 loop reads CASGRGATNYGYTF. The CDR3 DNA sequence: TGTGCCAGCGGGCGAGGGGCCACTAACTATGGCTACACCTTC.

This clonotype was counted many times. This sequence joins TRBV6-2 or TRBV6-3 and TRBJ2-7; 8 nucleotides agree with TRBD2. CDR3 length: 15 amino acids. The germline CDR1 and CDR2 sequences are MNHEY and SVGEGT. The V gene end was trimmed by 4 bases and the J gene end by 7 bases; junction bases not matched to a gene: 12. The CDR3 nucleotides read TGTGCCAGCAGTTCGCTAGCGGGCGCCTCGGGGGAGCAGTACTTC. This gives the protein CASSSLAGASGEQYF.